The subject of this entry is one T cell receptor beta chain. Trimming took off 4 bases at V and 5 bases at J, with 14 bases between the two ends. The CDR3 is made up of 13 amino acids. In germline, CDR1 is SQVTM, CDR2 ANQGSEA. Using immunoSEQ multiplex PCR, the repertoire was profiled, and TCRdb retains in-frame clones only, with some absent. The sample gives some 180,000 clones, nearly 80% of which show up once; about 15% is in the top ten. The record originates from a study of blood T cell repertoires in COVID-19. V gene TRBV29-1 combines with J gene TRBJ2-5, with D possibly matching TRBD1 (5 bases). The receptor's source is a man between 60 and 70 years old who had been exposed to COVID-19. The sequenced material came from PBMCs or T cells enriched from blood (not recorded which). The CDR3 region is CSVGYGRVETQYF. CDR3 DNA sequence: TGCAGCGTTGGATACGGCAGGGTTGAGACCCAGTACTTC. Supplemented by reference TRBV29-1 and TRBJ2-5, the full variable domain reads SAVISQKPSRDICQRGTSLTIQCQVDSQVTMMFWYRQQPGQSLTLIATANQGSEATYESGFVIDKFPISRPNLTFSTLTVSNMSPEDSSIYLCSVGYGRVETQYFGPGTRLLVL.